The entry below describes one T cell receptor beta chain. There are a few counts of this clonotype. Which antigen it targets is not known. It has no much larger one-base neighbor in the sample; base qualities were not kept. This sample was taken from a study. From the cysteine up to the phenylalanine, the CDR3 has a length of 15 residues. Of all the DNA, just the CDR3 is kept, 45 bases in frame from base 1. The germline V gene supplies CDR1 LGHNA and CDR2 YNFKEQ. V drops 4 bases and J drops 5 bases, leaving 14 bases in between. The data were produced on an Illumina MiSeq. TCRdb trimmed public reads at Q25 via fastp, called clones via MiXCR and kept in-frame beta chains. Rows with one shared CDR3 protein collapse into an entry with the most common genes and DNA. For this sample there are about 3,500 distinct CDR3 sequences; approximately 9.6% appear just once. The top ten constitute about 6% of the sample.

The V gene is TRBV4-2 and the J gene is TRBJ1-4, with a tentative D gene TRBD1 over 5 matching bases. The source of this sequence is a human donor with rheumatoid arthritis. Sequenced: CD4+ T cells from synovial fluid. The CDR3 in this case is CASSRVPGLNEKLFF. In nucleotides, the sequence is TGTGCCAGCAGCCGCGTTCCGGGACTGAATGAAAAACTGTTTTTT.